This TCR beta chain was profiled in a study of cytomegalovirus exposure and HLA in healthy donors (dated by TCRdb to 2016 to 2017). Background on the whole study: According to an earlier analysis of 587 of the donors, some 180 million T cells yielded 95 million to 140 million unique TCR beta sequences and about 300 Gb of sequence data. Across around 400 genotyped donors of the cohort, an average of about 250,000 unique TCR beta nucleotide sequences per donor were sequenced, and approximately 17% of those sequences were non-productive. The study aimed to test whether signatures of past pathogen exposure could be identified by cataloging public T cell receptors. In an earlier analysis of a few hundred of the donors, high-throughput TCR beta sequencing was used to judge whether each TCR beta V gene segment behaved as functional or pseudogenic. In the later analysis, no new phenotypic data were used to find candidate immune exposures; instead, reliance was placed on TCR beta sequences and their occurrence across donors. A later analysis re-analyzed previously published TCR beta repertoires from 666 donors and added high-resolution HLA genotyping to study TCR occurrence patterns. A later genetic analysis took genome-wide SNP genotypes for about three fifths of the roughly 670 donors and used that subset as a discovery cohort. Typing coverage differed by locus: A, B, C, DRB1 and DQB1 were typed in about 629-640 donors, DQA1 in about 500, DPA1 in over 600, and DPB1 in roughly 450. A separate validation cohort of some 130 different subjects was used in addition to the roughly 640-subject first cohort. Roughly 5 DR-DQ haplotypes were handled as single units for association and clustering, since linkage in the cohort was strong. Both class I and class II loci were covered by HLA typing, at four-digit resolution. The T cell repertoires of 670 or so subjects were profiled by immunosequencing and related to cytomegalovirus serostatus. To predict cytomegalovirus infection status, the study combined high-throughput TCR immunosequencing, statistical association of individual TCRs with disease status, and machine learning. Donor age, sex, ethnicity and CMV serostatus were collected together with the repertoire data. All discovery cohort repertoires had been generated on a single sequencing platform. An early release that covered fewer than 750 HLA-typed donors contained around 300 gigabases of sequencing data and some 87 million unique TCR sequences. Among the roughly 430 genotyped donors, about 83% belonged to the genetic ancestry cluster associated with self-reported Caucasian donors.

Trimming at the junction amounts to 6 bases on V and 8 bases on J, and the germline ends lie 10 bases apart. The CDR3 numbers 12 residues from cysteine through phenylalanine. The entry retains the CDR3 DNA only, 36 bases that are in frame from base 1. Per the germline V gene, SNHLY is the CDR1 and FYNNEI is the CDR2. With regard to this clone: Its antigen is currently not known. No much larger clone is present one base from it, and per-base qualities are unavailable.

The cohort was made up of approximately 700 healthy bone marrow donors. All cohort members were sampled while nominally healthy, although unrecorded immune exposures were likely present. The donor tested CMV seronegative, placing the donor among the roughly 340 seronegative members of the cohort. Each donor provided a peripheral blood sample, and peripheral blood mononuclear cells were used for TCR beta sequencing. The Qiagen DNeasy Blood Extraction Kit was used to extract genomic DNA from the blood cell samples. Paper-wide results and their limitations: Because HLA typing was unavailable for some donors at each locus, only the typed subset was used in association tests. When HLA alleles, especially DR and DQ, strongly co-occurred, TCR associations were difficult to assign to individual alleles. In an earlier analysis of about 550 of the donors, most TCR beta V segments were observed in productive rearrangements about 87% or about 30% of the time, broadly matching IMGT annotations. A cluster of highly shared sequence variants was judged likely to be a technical artifact of the sequencing pipeline. In both the original and validation cohorts, the classifier was reported to diagnose cytomegalovirus status with high specificity and sensitivity. The cohort was sequenced for TCR beta chains only, and without alpha or paired-chain data the features that could be detected were limited. According to the authors, the approach could potentially be generalized to other disease states and immunological phenotypes. Presence/absence analyses assumed roughly uniform sequencing depth across donors, an assumption that may not hold. The earlier analysis of some 560 of the donors excluded 15 to 20 rarely observed V segments, including chromosome 9 orphons, because counts were too low. Specific HLA alleles were associated with 16,951 TCR beta sequences at a false discovery rate of 0.05 in a later analysis. In a later genetic analysis, a missense DCLRE1C variant was associated with V-gene and J-gene trimming of TCR beta chains, and the association was replicated in an independent cohort. Correlated functional status among segregating V segments might reflect linkage disequilibrium, but an unknown experimental factor could not be ruled out. In a later analysis, several top co-occurrence clusters were reported to appear linked to parvovirus B19, influenza, CMV and Epstein-Barr virus. A few of the identified cytomegalovirus-associated TCR beta chains were confirmed in vitro to be specific for cytomegalovirus antigens. Most TCR sequences were observed very rarely across donors, whereas some public TCRs were present in many individuals. A later analysis found that most CMV-associated TCR beta chains appeared HLA-restricted, with HLA associations seemingly driven largely by CMV exposure. Compared with equally common non-associated chains, HLA-associated TCR beta chains in a later analysis were more clonally expanded and had lower generation probabilities. A later analysis found that TCR association rates varied across HLA loci, with DRB1 alleles showing the most associated TCRs and HLA-C alleles the fewest. CMV serostatus was the only immune exposure information available for the cohort. A further reported finding was that TCR beta sequences accurately predicted the HLA-A and HLA-B alleles for most subjects in the first cohort. Compared with the approximately 670-donor mean, donors in an Asian-associated ancestry cluster had fewer N-insertions in productive TCRs, according to a later genetic analysis. Because the 87-base-pair reads could not distinguish some IMGT-functional V segments, including TRBV6-2 and TRBV6-3, those segments were excluded. The study listed approximately 150 TCR beta chains as associated with cytomegalovirus.

Library preparation used the immunoSEQ multiplex PCR assay. A mixture of 60 forward primers for TCR Vbeta segments and 13 reverse primers for TCR Jbeta segments was used in the multiplex PCR. A multiplex PCR assay on genomic DNA amplified the CDR3 region of rearranged TCR beta genes. The Illumina HiSeq System was used to sequence the amplified TCR beta libraries as 87-base-pair reads. The authors' analysis ran thus. A later analysis tallied around 82 million unique TCR beta chains across the approximately 670 repertoires, and some 12 million of those chains were shared by two or more donors. To remove PCR and sequencing errors, raw reads were error-corrected and collapsed into unique sequences using a nearest-neighbor algorithm that merged closely related sequences. CDR3 sequences were aligned to IMGT reference sequences to assign V, D and J gene segments. For a sequence to be retained, at least a six-nucleotide match to both a V gene segment and a J gene segment was required. Rearrangements were called productive when the CDR3 lacked stop codons and stayed in frame with V and J; all others were non-productive. CDR3 was defined by IMGT convention, running from the second conserved V-encoded cysteine to the conserved J-encoded phenylalanine. In an earlier analysis of just under 600 of the donors, sequences lacking an unambiguous match to a single V gene segment were excluded. An earlier analysis of around 600 of the donors classified V segments as functional when productive rearrangements were above 56.7% and as segregating when the standard deviation between donors was above 5%. A statistical classification framework was built for diagnosing cytomegalovirus status from the catalog of TCR beta chain sequences. In a later analysis, TCR nucleotide sequences were compared against IMGT/GENE-DB human TR gene sequences so that V and J genes could be assigned. Using the TCRdist pipeline, a later analysis assigned CDR3 sequences along with most-parsimonious VDJ recombination scenarios. In a later analysis, each TCR beta chain was defined by its CDR3 amino acid sequence together with its V-gene family, and reads lacking a unique V-gene family were excluded. To address suspected cross-contamination and a sequencing artifact, a later analysis removed 450 to 700 highly shared, low-generation-probability nucleotide sequences. For each public chain, a later analysis derived a clonal expansion index from normalized ranks of inferred template counts within each repertoire. A later analysis computed generation probabilities with a VDJ recombination model fitted to out-of-frame rearrangements, and checked the results against IGoR. Hypergeometric tests were used in a later analysis to score TCR-TCR, TCR-HLA and TCR-CMV co-occurrence, with a repertoire-size bias correction applied to the TCR pairs. False discovery rates were estimated in a later analysis by permuting HLA or CMV assignments 20 times. In a later analysis, co-occurring TCRs were grouped using DBSCAN, and TCRdist sequence similarity was added for clustering within HLA-allele-positive subsets. For co-occurrence clustering, repertoires with fewer than 30,000 or more than 120,000 public chains were excluded, along with roughly 5 repertoires with anomalous nucleotide sharing. Here the immuneACCESS table is served through TCRdb, limited to in-frame sequences with V and J called. Missing clones are a known gap in these copies; in checked studies unresolved V genes cover under half, and the rest lacks a known reason. V, J and clone size are taken as reported in that table, and D and trimming were inferred from the DNA itself. The sample table records fewer than 200,000 clones; 71% of these occur just once. The top ten constitute roughly 1.6% of the sample.

The sequence derives from a girl between 10 and 17 years old in good health and CMV-seronegative. Sequenced input: PBMCs. The sequence links TRBV2 to TRBJ1-4; matching of 6 bases hints at TRBD1 as the D gene. The CDR3 in this case is CASRDRLEKLFF. Read as DNA, the sequence is TGTGCCAGCAGAGACAGGTTGGAAAAACTGTTTTTT.